The T cell receptor beta chain described here comes from a study of human T cells and chemical hapten exposure. Study as a whole: Sensitization involved placing 2% DPC onto a roughly 2 cm by roughly 2 cm region of upper inner arm skin. Alopecia areata, totalis and universalis patients, mostly female, were included.

TCRdb processed the RACE reads anew with MiXCR; each CDR3 protein has one entry. The table shows just over 350,000 distinct CDR3 sequences, with just under 6.5% occurring only once. Comment on this clonotype: The junction differs from germline at one of its ends, possibly a read error.

Time point meaning: patch test 2, 6 weeks after DPC sensitization. Treatment meaning: therapeutic diphenylcyclopropenone sensitization with weekly scalp DPC. People who gave samples had alopecia, were 18 to 70 years old, and were suitable for DPC. This receptor was obtained from a woman aged 18-29 years with alopecia areata. Some clones in this sample may be carry-over from other donors' samples. Sequenced material: whole blood, taken in connection with sensitization to the hapten diphenylcyclopropenone (DPC).

The CDR3 DNA reads TGTGCCAGCAGTCGAGGAGGGACACAAGAGACCCGGTACTTC. It yields the protein CASSRGGTQETRYF. This chain links TRBV7-2 with TRBJ2-5; D might be TRBD1 or TRBD2, each matching 6 bases. The CDR3 runs 14 residues. The germline CDR1 and CDR2 sequences are SGHTA and FQGNSA.